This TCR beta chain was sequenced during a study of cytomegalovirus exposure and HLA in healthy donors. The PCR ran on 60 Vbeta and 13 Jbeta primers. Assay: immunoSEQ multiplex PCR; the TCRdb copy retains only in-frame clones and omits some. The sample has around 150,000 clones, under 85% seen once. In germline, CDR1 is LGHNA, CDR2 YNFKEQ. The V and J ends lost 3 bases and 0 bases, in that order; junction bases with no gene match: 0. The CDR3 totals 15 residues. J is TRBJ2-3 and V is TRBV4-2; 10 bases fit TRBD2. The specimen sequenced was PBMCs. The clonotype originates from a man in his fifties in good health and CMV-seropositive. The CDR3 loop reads CASSQTSGSTDTQYF. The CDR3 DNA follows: TGTGCCAGCAGCCAGACTAGCGGGAGCACAGATACGCAGTATTTT.